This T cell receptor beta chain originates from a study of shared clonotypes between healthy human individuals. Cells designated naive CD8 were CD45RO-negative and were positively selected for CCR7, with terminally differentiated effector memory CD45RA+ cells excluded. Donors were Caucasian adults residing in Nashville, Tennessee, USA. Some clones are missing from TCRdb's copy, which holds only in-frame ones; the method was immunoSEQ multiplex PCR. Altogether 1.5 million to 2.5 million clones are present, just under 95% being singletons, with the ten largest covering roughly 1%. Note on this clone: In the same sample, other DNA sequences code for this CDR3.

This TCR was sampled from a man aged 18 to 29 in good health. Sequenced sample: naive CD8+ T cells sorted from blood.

The CDR3 loop is CASSPGLPNQPQHF. The CDR3 coding sequence is TGTGCCAGCAGCCCGGGACTCCCCAATCAGCCCCAGCATTTT. The rearrangement links TRBV27 to TRBJ1-5; perhaps TRBD1 as D (5 bases). The CDR3 is made up of 14 amino acids. Deletions cut 6 bases from V and 3 bases from J, with 12 bases between. CDR1 and CDR2 from the germline V gene are MNHEY and SMNVEV (reference sequence).